This T cell receptor beta chain emerged from a study of T-cell memory formation after mild COVID-19. Study summary: In these data, TCR clusters were largely donor specific.

TCRdb re-called the 5' RACE reads through MiXCR, storing one row per CDR3 protein. This sample has about 180,000 distinct CDR3 sequences, with 16% found just once. The sample holds a few counts of this clonotype. Germline V gene data show CDR1 as DFQATT and CDR2 as SNEGSKA (reference sequence). This CDR3 has 15 amino acids. The V end was cut by 3 bases, the J end by 6 bases, with 21 bases between. The TCR was taken from an adult woman who had mild COVID-19 (a few samples of this study predate the infection). Cell type and time point are not known. The material sequenced was PBMCs or a T cell subset sorted from them (not recorded which). This chain connects TRBV20-1 to TRBJ2-7; unclear D gene. The CDR3 DNA is TGCAGTGCTAGCGGACGGGCAGGATCCGCTGGCGAGCAGTACTTC. It encodes CSASGRAGSAGEQYF.